The clone carrying this TCR beta chain was seen ten or more times. The antigen is unknown. The CDR3 extends over 12 amino acids. Germline V CDR1 and CDR2: SGHAT, FQNNGV. The V end was cut by 2 bases, the J end by 6 bases, with 8 bases between. The sample originates from a study of response to subunit inactivated influenza vaccine. TCRdb reprocessed the RT-PCR reads via MiXCR and lists one record per CDR3 protein. The sample has 500,000 or so distinct CDR3 sequences, more than 15% seen once. Findings of the study overall: The study's authors posited that every seasonal influenza vaccination enlists few new T cells.

This sequence originates from a man between 50 and 69 years old who received an inactivated influenza vaccine. This sample comprised CD4+ T cells sorted from PBMCs, obtained around 25 months after vaccination. This sequence joins TRBV11-2 and TRBJ2-7; possible D gene TRBD1, 6 bases. CDR3 region: CASSLTGLEQYF. CDR3 nucleotide sequence: TGTGCCAGCAGCTTAACAGGGCTCGAGCAGTACTTC.